This T cell receptor (beta chain) was profiled in a study of T cell responses to AZD1222 COVID-19 vaccine. Points from the study as a whole: Only 5 or 6 people who got AZD1222 tested seropositive at baseline. Nearly half of spike-specific TCRs reportedly target unmutated variant regions.

In regard to this clone: Its antigen is currently unknown.

TCRdb's copy holds only in-frame clones and misses some; the assay was immunoSEQ multiplex PCR. The table has around 140,000 clones, over 75% seen once. Germline CDR1 and CDR2: SGDLS and YYNGEE. The V end lost 4 bases, the J end lost 6 bases, and 15 bases lay between the germline ends. The CDR3 loop spans 14 amino acids. The sample was peripheral blood, taken on day 0 of AZD1222 vaccination. The sequence was collected from an adult in good health. The chain uses TRBV9 and TRBJ2-3, with a possible D match to TRBD2 (5 bases). The CDR3 DNA sequence: TGTGCCAGCAGCCCCTTTGGGAGTGCGGATACGCAGTATTTT. Protein: CASSPFGSADTQYF.